This T cell receptor (beta chain) comes out of a study of PD-L1 blockade in urothelial cancer (dated by TCRdb to about 2017). With regard to the full study: All patients started therapy around 2014 and received atezolizumab 1,200 mg intravenously every 3 weeks. Whole exome sequencing and RNA sequencing of pretreatment tumors were performed alongside TCR sequencing in the same patients. Pretreatment tumor samples and matched peripheral blood, collected serially before and after atezolizumab treatment, underwent TCR sequencing. Blood samples yielded a median of around 150,000 T cells and roughly 80,000 unique TCRs, with median clonality approximately 0.08. Durable clinical benefit was achieved by nine patients and was not achieved by 20 patients. The study, an exploratory multi-omic analysis, examined somatic, immune and clinical correlates of response to PD-L1 blockade with atezolizumab in urothelial cancer. An ECOG performance status of 0 or 1 was recorded for the patients, and 0 to 3 prior chemotherapy regimens had been received by the patients. Under 30 patients had pretreatment blood TCR-seq, about 24 had at least one posttreatment blood collection, and about 24 had tumor TCR-seq. Blood samples were analyzed at two time points: 3 weeks after treatment start (second dose) and 6 weeks after treatment start. About 85% of the roughly 29 patients were identified as males with urothelial cancer of bladder origin, and a prior smoking history was reported by 18 of 29 patients. Durable clinical benefit was defined as a progression-free survival longer than 6 months, and TCR features were additionally tested against progression-free survival and overall survival.

About this clone: Its antigen remains undetermined. No base quality information exists; no much larger clone differs at one position.

Synthetic TCR analog templates were spiked into each PCR so that absolute template abundance could be estimated from read counts. Using the immunoSEQ assay, TCRbeta CDR3 regions were amplified from genomic DNA with bias-controlled V and J gene primers. Rearranged TCRbeta segments were sequenced at approximately 20X coverage. The study's processing was this. Sequencing errors were corrected by clustering, and CDR3s were annotated against IMGT so that V, D and J genes could be assigned. Downstream analyses used only productive TCRbeta rearrangements, leaving out any out-of-frame or stop-codon sequences. To compute clonality, Shannon entropy was normalized by the log of the number of unique productive sequences and then subtracted from one. Fisher's exact test with Benjamini-Hochberg correction, using a cutoff of adjusted p below 0.01, was how clones that differed between time points or between blood and tumor were identified. TCRdb stores this immuneACCESS table with in-frame sequences only. Part of the clones is absent; in the studies checked, under half of the shortfall reflects unresolved V genes, and no reason is known for the rest. The V and J calls and clone size are taken from that table; D and trimming were inferred from the DNA. The sample includes 35,000 to 50,000 clones, with about four fifths observed a single time. The biggest ten clones account for over 12% of the sample.

The investigation overall reported the following: Patients with durable benefit showed greater expansion of tumor-associated TCR clones in peripheral blood 3 weeks after starting treatment (n of about 22, p = 0.022). A pretreatment peripheral blood TCR clonality below the median was linked to improved progression-free and overall survival. Because the sample size was small (n of about 29) and many exploratory analyses were performed, the results are intended to be hypothesis-generating.

CDR1 SGHRS and CDR2 YFSETQ were looked up in the germline V gene. From cysteine to phenylalanine, the CDR3 is 16 amino acids long. The DNA shown is the 48-base CDR3, in frame from base 1. V has 2 bases trimmed and J has 4 bases trimmed; junction bases matching no gene number 11. The sample's time point label, in plain terms: peripheral blood 6 weeks after treatment start. The cohort comprised 29 patients with locally advanced or metastatic urothelial carcinoma treated at Memorial Sloan Kettering on a trial protocol. Peripheral blood mononuclear cells were collected pretreatment and during treatment, at between 1 and 8 total time points per patient. The Qiagen DNeasy Blood extraction kit was used to purify genomic DNA from total PBMCs and tumor samples. PBMCs were collected pretreatment and during treatment, and were isolated and stored as previously described.

This receptor chain uses TRBV5-1 and TRBJ2-5, and 7 junction bases match TRBD2. The sequence was collected from a man aged 55-75 years with urothelial cancer. The material sequenced was PBMCs, taken around atezolizumab (anti-PD-L1) treatment. This receptor has the CDR3 CASSFGERGLGETQYF. Here is the DNA: TGCGCCAGCAGCTTTGGAGAGCGGGGATTGGGAGAGACCCAGTACTTC.